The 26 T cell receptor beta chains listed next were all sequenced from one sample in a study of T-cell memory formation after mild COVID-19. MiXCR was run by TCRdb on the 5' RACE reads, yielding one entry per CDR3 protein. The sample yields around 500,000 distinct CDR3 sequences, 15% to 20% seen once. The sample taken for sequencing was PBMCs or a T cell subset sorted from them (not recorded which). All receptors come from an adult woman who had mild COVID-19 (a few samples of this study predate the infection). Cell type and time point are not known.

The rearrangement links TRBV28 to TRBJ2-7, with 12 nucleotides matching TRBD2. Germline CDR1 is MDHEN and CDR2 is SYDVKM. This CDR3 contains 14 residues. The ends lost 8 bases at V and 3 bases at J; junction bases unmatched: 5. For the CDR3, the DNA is TGTGCCAGCTTATCGGGACTAGCGGGCTACGAGCAGTACTTC. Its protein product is CASLSGLAGYEQYF.

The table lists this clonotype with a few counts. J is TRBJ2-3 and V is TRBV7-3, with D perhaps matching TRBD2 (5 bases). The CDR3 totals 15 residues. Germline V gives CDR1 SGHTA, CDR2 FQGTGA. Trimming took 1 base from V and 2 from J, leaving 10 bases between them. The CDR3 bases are TGTGCCAGCAGCTTAAGGCGGAGGAACACAGATACGCAGTATTTT. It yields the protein CASSLRRRNTDTQYF.

The CDR3 spells CATSRGGANVLTF. In nucleotides, the CDR3 is TGTGCCACCAGTAGGGGTGGGGCCAACGTCCTGACTTTC. The chain carries TRBV24-1 and TRBJ2-6, with D possibly being TRBD1 (5 bases). The V end was cut by 6 bases, the J end by 3 bases, with 5 bases between. Germline values: CDR1 KGHDR, CDR2 SFDVKD. CDR3 length: 13 residues.

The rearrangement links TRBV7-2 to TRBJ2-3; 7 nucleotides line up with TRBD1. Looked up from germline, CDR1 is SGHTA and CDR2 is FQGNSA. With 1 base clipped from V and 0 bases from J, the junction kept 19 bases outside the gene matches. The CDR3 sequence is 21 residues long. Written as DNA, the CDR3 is TGTGCCAGCAGCTTAGGTGTAGGGACAGACATAGGGCGTTATAGCACAGATACGCAGTATTTT. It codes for CASSLGVGTDIGRYSTDTQYF.

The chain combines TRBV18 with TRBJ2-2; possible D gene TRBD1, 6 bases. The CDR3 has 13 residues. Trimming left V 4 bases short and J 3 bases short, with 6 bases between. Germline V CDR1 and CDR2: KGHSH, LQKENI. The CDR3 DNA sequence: TGTGCCAGCTCACGGACAGACACCGGGGAGCTGTTTTTT. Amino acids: CASSRTDTGELFF.

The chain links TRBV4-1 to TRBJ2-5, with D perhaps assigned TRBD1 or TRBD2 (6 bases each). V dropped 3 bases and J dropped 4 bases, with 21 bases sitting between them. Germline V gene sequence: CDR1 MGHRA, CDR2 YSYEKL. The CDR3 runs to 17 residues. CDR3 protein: CASSHPREGGMRETQYF. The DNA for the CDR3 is TGCGCCAGCAGCCACCCCCGAGAGGGGGGTATGAGAGAGACCCAGTACTTC.

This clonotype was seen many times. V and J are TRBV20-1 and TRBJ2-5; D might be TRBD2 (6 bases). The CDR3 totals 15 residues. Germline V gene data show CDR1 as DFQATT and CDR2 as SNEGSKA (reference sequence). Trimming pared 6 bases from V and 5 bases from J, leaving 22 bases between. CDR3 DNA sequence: TGCAGTGCCCACTTGGTCCCGGGAGTTAGGGAGACCCAGTACTTC. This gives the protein CSAHLVPGVRETQYF.

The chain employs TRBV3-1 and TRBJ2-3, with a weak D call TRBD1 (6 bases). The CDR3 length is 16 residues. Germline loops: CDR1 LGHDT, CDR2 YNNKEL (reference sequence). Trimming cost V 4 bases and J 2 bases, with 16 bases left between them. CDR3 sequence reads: CASSPNRDLYTDTQYF. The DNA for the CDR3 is TGTGCCAGCAGCCCAAACAGGGATCTCTACACAGATACGCAGTATTTT.

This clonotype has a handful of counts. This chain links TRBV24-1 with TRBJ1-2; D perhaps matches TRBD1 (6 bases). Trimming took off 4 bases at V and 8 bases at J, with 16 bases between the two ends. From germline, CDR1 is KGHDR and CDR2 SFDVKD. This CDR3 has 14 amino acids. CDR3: CATSDSQGPGGYTF. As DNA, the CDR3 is TGTGCCACCAGTGACTCACAGGGCCCGGGCGGCTACACCTTC.

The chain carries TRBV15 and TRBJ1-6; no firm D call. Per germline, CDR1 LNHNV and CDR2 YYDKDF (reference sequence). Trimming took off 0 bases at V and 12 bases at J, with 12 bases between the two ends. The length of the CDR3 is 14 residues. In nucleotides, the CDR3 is TGTGCCACCAGCAGAGATCACCAGCGTGAACCCCTCCACTTT. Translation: CATSRDHQREPLHF.

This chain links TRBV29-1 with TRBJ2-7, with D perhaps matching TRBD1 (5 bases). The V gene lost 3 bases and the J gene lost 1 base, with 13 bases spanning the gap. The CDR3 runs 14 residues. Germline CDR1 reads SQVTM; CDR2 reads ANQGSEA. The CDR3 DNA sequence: TGCAGCGTTGAGGCCGCAGGGCAGTCCTACGAGCAGTACTTC. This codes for CSVEAAGQSYEQYF.

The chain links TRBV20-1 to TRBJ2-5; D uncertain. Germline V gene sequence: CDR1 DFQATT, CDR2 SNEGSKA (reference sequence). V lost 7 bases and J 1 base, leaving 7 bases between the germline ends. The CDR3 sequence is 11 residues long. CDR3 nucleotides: TGCAGTGTAACAGCCCAAGAGACCCAGTACTTC. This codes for CSVTAQETQYF.

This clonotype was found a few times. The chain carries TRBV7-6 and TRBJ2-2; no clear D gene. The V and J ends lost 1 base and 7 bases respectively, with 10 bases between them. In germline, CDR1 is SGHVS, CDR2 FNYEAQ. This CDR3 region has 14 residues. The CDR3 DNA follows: TGTGCCAGCAGCTTAGATGGAAGTGGCGGGGAGCTGTTTTTT. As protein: CASSLDGSGGELFF.

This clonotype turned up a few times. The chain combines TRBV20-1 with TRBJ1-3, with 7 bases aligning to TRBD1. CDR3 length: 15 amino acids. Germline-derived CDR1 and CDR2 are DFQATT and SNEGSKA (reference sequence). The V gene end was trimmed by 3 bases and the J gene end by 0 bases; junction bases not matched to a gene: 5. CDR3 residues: CSASPDRVSGNTIYF. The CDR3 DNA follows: TGCAGTGCTAGTCCCGACAGGGTCTCTGGAAACACCATATATTTT.

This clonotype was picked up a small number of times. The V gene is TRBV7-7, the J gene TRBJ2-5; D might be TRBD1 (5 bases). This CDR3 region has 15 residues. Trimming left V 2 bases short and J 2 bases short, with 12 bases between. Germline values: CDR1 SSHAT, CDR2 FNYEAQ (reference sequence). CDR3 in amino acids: CASSLKGARQETQYF. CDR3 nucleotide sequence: TGTGCCAGCAGCTTAAAAGGGGCCCGTCAAGAGACCCAGTACTTC.

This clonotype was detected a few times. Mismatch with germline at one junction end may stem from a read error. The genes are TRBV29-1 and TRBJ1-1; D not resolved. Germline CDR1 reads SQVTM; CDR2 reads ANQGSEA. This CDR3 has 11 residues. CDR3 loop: CSAETNTEAFF. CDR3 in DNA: TGCAGCGCTGAAACGAACACTGAAGCTTTCTTT.

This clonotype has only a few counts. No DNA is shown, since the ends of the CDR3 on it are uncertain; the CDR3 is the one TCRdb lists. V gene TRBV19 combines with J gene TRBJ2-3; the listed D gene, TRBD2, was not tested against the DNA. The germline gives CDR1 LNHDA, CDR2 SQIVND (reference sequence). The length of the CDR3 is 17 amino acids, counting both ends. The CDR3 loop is CASTSGRIGPSTDTQYF.

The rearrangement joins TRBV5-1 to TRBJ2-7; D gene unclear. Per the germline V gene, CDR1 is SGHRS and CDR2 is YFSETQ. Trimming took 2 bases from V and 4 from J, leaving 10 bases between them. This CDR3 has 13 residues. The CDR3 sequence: CASSFAEPYEQYF. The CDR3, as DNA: TGCGCCAGCAGCTTTGCCGAGCCTTACGAGCAGTACTTC.

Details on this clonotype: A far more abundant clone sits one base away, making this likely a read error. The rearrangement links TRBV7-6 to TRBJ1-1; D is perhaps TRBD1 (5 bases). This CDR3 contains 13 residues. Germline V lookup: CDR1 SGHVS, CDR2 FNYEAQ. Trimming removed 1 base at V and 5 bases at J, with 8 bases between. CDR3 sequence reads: CASSLDRKTEAFF. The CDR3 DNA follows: TGTGCCAGCAGCTTAGACAGGAAGACTGAAGCTTTCTTT.

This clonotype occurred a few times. The CDR3 DNA follows: TGTGCCAGCAGCCCAGGGACAGGCCTAGCCAAAAACATTCAGTACTTC. The encoded protein is CASSPGTGLAKNIQYF. This chain joins TRBV7-9 and TRBJ2-4; the match to TRBD1 covers 8 bases. After removal of 5 bases from V and 0 bases from J, the junction contained 6 bases not matched to a gene. The CDR3 loop spans 16 amino acids. Germline lookup yields CDR1 SEHNR and CDR2 FQNEAQ (reference sequence). The full variable domain, in which reference TRBV7-9 and TRBJ2-4 provide the parts outside the CDR3, is DTGVSQNPRHKITKRGQNVTFRCDPISEHNRLYWYRQTLGQGPEFLTYFQNEAQLEKSRLLSDRFSAERPKGSFSTLEIQRTEQGDSAMYLCASSPGTGLAKNIQYFGAGTRLSVL.

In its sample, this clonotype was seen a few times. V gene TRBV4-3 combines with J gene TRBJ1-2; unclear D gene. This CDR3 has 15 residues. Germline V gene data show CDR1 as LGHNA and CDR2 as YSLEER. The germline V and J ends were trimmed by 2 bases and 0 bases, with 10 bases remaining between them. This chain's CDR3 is CASSQSHRANYGYTF. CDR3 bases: TGCGCCAGCAGCCAATCCCATAGGGCTAACTATGGCTACACCTTC.

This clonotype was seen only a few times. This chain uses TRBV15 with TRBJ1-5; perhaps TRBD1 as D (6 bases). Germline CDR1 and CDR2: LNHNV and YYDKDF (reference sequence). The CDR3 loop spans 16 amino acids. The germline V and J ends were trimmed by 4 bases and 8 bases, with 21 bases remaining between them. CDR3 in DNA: TGTGCCACCAGCACAGGATACCGAGGGGGTGAGGAGCCCCAGCATTTT. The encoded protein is CATSTGYRGGEEPQHF.

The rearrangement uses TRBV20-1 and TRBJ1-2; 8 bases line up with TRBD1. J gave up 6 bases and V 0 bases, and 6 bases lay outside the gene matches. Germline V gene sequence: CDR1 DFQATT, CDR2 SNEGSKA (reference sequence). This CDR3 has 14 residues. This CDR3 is CSARDFQGQDGYTF. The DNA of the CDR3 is TGCAGTGCTAGAGACTTCCAGGGACAGGATGGCTACACCTTC.

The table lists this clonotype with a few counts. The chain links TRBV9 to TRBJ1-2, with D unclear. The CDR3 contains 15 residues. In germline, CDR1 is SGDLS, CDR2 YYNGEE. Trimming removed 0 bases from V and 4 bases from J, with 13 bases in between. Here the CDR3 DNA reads TGTGCCAGCAGCGTAGGCGGGGAGGTAGTCTATGGCTACACCTTC. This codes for CASSVGGEVVYGYTF. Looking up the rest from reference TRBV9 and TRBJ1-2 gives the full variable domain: DSGVTQTPKHLITATGQRVTLRCSPRSGDLSVYWYQQSLDQGLQFLIQYYNGEERAKGNILERFSAQQFPDLHSELNLSSLELGDSALYFCASSVGGEVVYGYTFGSGTRLTVV.

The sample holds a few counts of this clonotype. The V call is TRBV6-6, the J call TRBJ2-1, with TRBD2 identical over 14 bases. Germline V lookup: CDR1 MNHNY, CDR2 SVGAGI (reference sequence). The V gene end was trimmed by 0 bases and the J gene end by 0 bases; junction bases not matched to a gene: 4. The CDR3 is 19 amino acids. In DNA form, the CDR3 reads TGTGCCAGCAGTTACTCGAGACTAGCGGGGGGGAGCTCCTACAATGAGCAGTTCTTC. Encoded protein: CASSYSRLAGGSSYNEQFF.

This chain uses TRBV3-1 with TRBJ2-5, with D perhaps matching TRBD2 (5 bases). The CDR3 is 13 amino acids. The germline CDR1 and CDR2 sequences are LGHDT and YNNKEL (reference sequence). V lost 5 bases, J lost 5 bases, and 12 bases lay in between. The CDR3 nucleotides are TGTGCCAGCAGCTCGCAGACGGGGGAGACCCAGTACTTC. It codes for CASSSQTGETQYF.